This T cell receptor (beta chain) originates from a study of monozygotic twins with inflammatory bowel disease. Broader study findings: Patient-specific immunosuppressive treatments may have made repertoires more variable.

Germline lookup yields CDR1 SGHTA and CDR2 FQGNSA. The CDR3 extends over 12 amino acids. Remarks on this clonotype: Its specificity is not known.

TCRdb re-called the 5' RACE reads and shows each CDR3 protein once, DNA omitted. The ten most abundant clones cover less than 7.5% of a sample with some 160,000 distinct CDR3 sequences. The TCR was taken from a human donor with ulcerative colitis or Crohn's disease, or a healthy co-twin of an affected twin (not recorded which). Sequenced material: blood. V usage is TRBV7-2 and J usage is TRBJ2-7; TCRdb's D call, TRBD1, is unchecked because there is no DNA. The CDR3 sequence: CASSLETVEQYF.